This note documents a single T cell receptor beta chain sequence. This sample was included in a study of blood T cell repertoires in COVID-19. V was clipped by 0 bases and J by 6 bases; unmatched bases: 4. Germline V gene sequence: CDR1 MNHEY, CDR2 SVGEGT. The CDR3 totals 14 residues. The protocol was immunoSEQ multiplex PCR, while the TCRdb copy is restricted to in-frame clones and leaves out a portion. The table lists 360,000 or so clones, around 90% of them singletons. The source is a young man with active or convalescent COVID-19. V gene TRBV6-2 or TRBV6-3 combines with J gene TRBJ1-1; 7 bases map to TRBD1. What was sequenced was peripheral blood. CDR3 in amino acids: CASSYSRQGPEAFF. For the CDR3, the DNA is TGTGCCAGCAGTTACTCACGACAGGGACCTGAAGCTTTCTTT.